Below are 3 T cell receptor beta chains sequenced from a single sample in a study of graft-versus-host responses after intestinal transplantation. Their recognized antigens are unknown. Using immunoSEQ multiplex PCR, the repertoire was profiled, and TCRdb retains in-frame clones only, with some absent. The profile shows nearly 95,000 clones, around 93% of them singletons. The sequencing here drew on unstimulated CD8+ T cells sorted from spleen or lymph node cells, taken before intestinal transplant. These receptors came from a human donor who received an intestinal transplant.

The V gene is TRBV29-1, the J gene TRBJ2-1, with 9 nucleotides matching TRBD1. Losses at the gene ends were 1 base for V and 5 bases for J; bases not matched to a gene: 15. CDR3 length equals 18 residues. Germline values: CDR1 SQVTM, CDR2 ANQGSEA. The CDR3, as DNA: TGCAGCGTTGAAGGGAGACAGGGGGGGGGACGCCGGAACAATGAGCAGTTCTTC. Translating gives CSVEGRQGGGRRNNEQFF.

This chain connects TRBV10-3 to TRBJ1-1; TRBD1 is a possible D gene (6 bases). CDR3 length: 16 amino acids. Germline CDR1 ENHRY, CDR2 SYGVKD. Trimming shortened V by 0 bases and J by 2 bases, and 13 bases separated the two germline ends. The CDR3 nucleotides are TGTGCCATCAGTGAGTCAGCAGGGGACCGAAACACTGAAGCTTTCTTT. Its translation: CAISESAGDRNTEAFF.

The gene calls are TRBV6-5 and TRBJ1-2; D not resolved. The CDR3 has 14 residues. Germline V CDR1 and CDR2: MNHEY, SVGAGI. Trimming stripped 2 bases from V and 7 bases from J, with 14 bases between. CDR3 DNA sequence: TGTGCCAGCAGTTACCGAAGAAGCGGATTTGGCTACACCTTC. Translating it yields CASSYRRSGFGYTF.